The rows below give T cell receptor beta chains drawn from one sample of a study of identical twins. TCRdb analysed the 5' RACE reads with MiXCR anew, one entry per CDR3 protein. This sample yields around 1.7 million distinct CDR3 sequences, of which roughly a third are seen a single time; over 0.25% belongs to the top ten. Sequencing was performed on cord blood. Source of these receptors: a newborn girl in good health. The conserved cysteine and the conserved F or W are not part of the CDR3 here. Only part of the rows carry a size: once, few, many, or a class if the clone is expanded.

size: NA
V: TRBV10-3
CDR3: AISDADYGYT

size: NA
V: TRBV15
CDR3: ATSSLAGATTDTQY

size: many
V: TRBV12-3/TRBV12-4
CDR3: ASSWGGLYNEQF

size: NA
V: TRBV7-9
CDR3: ASSLSPSRPGLLAKNIQY

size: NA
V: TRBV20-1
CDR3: SARVTGNYNEQF

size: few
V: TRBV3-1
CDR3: ASSRTGTGYNYGYT

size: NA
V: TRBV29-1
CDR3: SVEDRRDYGYT

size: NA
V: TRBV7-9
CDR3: ASSLDALPRGNEQY

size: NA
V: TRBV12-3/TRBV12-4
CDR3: ASSFATSGTDTQY

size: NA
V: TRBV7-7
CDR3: ASSPVTSGNEQY

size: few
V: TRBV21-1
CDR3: ASSKQPYGYT

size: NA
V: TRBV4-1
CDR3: ASSQDPRGPTYEQY

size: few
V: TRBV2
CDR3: ASRAPGQGTGELF

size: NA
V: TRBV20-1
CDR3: SARGHNEQY

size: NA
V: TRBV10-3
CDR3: AISESKQGYHEQY

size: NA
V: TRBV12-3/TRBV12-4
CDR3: ASSLNRAGGPGDTQY

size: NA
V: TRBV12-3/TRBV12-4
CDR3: ASSLREVSTYNEQF

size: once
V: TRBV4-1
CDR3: ASSQRARGIWGSGANVLT

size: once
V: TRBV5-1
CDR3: ASSQGTGLAKNIQY

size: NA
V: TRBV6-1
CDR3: ASSEGGDTSYGYT

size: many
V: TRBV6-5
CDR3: ASSYPGLVNEQF

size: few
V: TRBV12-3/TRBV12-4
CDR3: ASSPDRSEQY

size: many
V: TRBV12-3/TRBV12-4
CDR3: ASSLADGREQY

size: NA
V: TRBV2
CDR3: ASREGLASYNERY

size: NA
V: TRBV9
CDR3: ASSVGEGSLGEQY

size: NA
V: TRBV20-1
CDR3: SAIAGGRADTQYFGYT

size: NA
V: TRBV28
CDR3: ASSLRVREKLF

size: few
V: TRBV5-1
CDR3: ASSLAQGGRTEAF

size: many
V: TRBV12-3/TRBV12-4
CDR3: ASSPRQINEQF

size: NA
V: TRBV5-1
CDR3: ASSSTGEAHEQY

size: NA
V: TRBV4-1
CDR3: ASSQTQDRRDGYT

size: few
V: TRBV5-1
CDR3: ASRTSRGGDTQY

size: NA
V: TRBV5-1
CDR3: ASSLGPSGRAGNEQY

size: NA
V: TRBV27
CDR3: ASSPGQGVSSPLH

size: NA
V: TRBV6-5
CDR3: ASSYSRLIYEQY

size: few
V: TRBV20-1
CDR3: SARQTSNYGYT

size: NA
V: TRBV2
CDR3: ASGSGSYTGELF

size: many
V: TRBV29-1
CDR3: SVIQEGIHEQY

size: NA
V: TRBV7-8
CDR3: ASRPETGEGKTDTQY

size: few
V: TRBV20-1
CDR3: SASVRNYGYT

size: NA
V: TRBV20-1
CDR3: SASPGQGDYEQY

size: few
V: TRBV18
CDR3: ASSPQMTGKGSYEQY

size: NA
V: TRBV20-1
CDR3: SAGQGTYNSPLH

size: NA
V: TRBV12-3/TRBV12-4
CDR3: ASSSDRDEHY

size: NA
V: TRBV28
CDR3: ASRSGIKGYNEQY

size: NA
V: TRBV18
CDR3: ASSRLPGLANRRSYNEQY

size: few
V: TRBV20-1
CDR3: SATLGTAYGYT

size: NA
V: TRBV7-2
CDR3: ASSLYSVGVNTGELF

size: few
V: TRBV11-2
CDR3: ASSLVGTGRWTQY

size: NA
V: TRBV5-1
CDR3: ASSFLAKQETQY

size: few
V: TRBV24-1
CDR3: ATSDPSTPDSDTQY

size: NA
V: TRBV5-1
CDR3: ASSLSQGAYGYT

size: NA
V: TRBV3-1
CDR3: ASSRSGTRDNEQF

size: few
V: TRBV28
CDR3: ASRPAGISSYEQY

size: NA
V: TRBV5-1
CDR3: ASSLLAYRLAGAEGTDTQY